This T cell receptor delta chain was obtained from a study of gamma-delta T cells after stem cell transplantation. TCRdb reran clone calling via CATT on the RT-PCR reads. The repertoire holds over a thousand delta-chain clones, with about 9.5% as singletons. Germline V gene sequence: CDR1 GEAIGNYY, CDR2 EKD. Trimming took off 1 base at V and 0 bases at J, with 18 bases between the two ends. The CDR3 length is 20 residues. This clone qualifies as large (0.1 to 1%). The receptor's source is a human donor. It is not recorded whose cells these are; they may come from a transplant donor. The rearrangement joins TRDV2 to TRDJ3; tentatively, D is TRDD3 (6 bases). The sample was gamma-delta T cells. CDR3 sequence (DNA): TGTGCCTGTGACACGCCGGGGGACCATCCAAGCTCCTGGGACACCCGACAGATGTTTTTC. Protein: CACDTPGDHPSSWDTRQMFF.